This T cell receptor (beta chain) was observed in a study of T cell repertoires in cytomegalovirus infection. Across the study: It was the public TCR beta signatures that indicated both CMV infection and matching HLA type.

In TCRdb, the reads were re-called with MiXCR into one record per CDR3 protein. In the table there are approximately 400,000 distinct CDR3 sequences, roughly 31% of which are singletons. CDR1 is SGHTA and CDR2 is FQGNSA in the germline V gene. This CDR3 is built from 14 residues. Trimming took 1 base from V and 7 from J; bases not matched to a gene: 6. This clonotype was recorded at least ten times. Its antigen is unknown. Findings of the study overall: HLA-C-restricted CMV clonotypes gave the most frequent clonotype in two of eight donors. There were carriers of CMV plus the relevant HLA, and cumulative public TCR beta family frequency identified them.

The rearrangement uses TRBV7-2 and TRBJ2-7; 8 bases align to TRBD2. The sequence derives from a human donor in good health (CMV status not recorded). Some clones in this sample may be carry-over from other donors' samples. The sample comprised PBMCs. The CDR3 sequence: CASSLVAGGSEQYF. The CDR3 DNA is TGTGCCAGCAGCTTAGTGGCGGGAGGCTCTGAGCAGTACTTC.